This note documents a single TCR beta chain sequence. The V gene's germline CDR1 is SGHTA and CDR2 FQGNSA. The CDR3 spans 16 residues. V was cut by 2 bases and J by 4 bases, with 18 bases left in between. The source of the sample is a study of shared T cell receptors in the human thymus. Some clones are missing from TCRdb's copy, which holds only in-frame ones; the method was immunoSEQ multiplex PCR. The table has hundreds of thousands of clones, roughly 86% seen once. Separately, the same data were catalogued under a study of human thymus T cells. As reported in that work: Thymic samples were excised during corrective heart operations. Blood and thymic repertoires both appeared biased in V and J gene usage.

The J gene is TRBJ2-7, the V gene TRBV7-2; possible D gene TRBD2, 7 bases. This receptor was identified in a boy less than two years old with a congenital heart defect. Material: thymocytes. The CDR3 here is CASSLLATGGGYEQYF. DNA for the CDR3: TGTGCCAGCAGCTTATTAGCAACGGGGGGCGGGTACGAGCAGTACTTC. The full variable domain, with the rest looked up from reference TRBV7-2 and TRBJ2-7, is GAGVSQSPSNKVTEKGKDVELRCDPISGHTALYWYRQSLGQGLEFLIYFQGNSAPDKSGLPSDRFSAERTGGSVSTLTIQRTQQEDSAVYLCASSLLATGGGYEQYFGPGTRLTVT.